These 25 T cell receptor beta chains originate from one sample sequenced in a study of T cells in Graves' hyperthyroidism and ophthalmopathy. Amplification targeted TCR beta CDR3 regions from RNA transcripts. First-round RT-PCR targeting the TCR CDR3 was performed with the HTBI primer set. From the multiplex PCR reads, TCRdb called clonotypes with MiXCR, one entry per CDR3 protein. This sample has roughly 750,000 distinct CDR3 sequences; around 15% occur once, and the top ten carry approximately 8%. The sequenced sample consisted of blood. These receptors were obtained from a man between 18 and 29 years old with Graves' hyperthyroidism.

A few counts support this clonotype. The chain is built from TRBV29-1 and TRBJ1-1; D is unresolved. Trimming removed 6 bases from V and 5 bases from J, with 16 bases in between. Germline V gives CDR1 SQVTM, CDR2 ANQGSEA. CDR3 length equals 13 residues. Here the CDR3 reads CSVAWGMGTEAFF. For the CDR3, the DNA is TGCAGCGTAGCTTGGGGTATGGGTACTGAAGCTTTCTTT.

This clonotype showed up many times. The CDR3: CASRIYREPSYEQYF. In nucleotides, the CDR3 is TGTGCCAGCAGGATCTATAGGGAACCTTCCTACGAGCAGTACTTC. The chain is built from TRBV2 and TRBJ2-7; D uncertain. The CDR3 consists of 15 residues. From germline, CDR1 is SNHLY and CDR2 FYNNEI. V lost 6 bases and J 1 base, leaving 16 bases between the germline ends.

There are many counts of this clonotype. As DNA, the CDR3 is TGTGCCAGCAGCCCTAGGGACCACAATGAGCAGTTCTTC. Translation gives CASSPRDHNEQFF. The chain carries TRBV28 and TRBJ2-1, with D perhaps given as TRBD1 or TRBD2 (5 bases each). The CDR3 is made up of 13 amino acids. V dropped 6 bases and J dropped 5 bases, with 11 bases sitting between them. Germline V gene lookup returns CDR1 MDHEN and CDR2 SYDVKM.

This clonotype has ten or more counts. The V call is TRBV3-1, the J call TRBJ2-5; 11 bases agree with TRBD1. This CDR3 region has 15 residues. Per germline, CDR1 LGHDT and CDR2 YNNKEL (reference sequence). Trimming removed 3 bases from V and 5 bases from J; junction bases left unmatched: 5. The chain's CDR3 is CASSHWTGGGETQYF. In DNA, the CDR3 is TGTGCCAGCAGCCACTGGACAGGGGGCGGGGAGACCCAGTACTTC.

The J gene is TRBJ2-7, the V gene TRBV5-1; 7 bases match TRBD1. V was pared by 4 bases and J by 6 bases, with 13 bases of the junction left unmatched. This CDR3 is 15 amino acids long. Per the germline V gene, CDR1 is SGHRS and CDR2 is YFSETQ. CDR3 residues: CASSLTVGQEVEQYF. CDR3 DNA: TGCGCCAGCAGCCTGACGGTTGGACAGGAGGTCGAGCAGTACTTC.

This clonotype was recorded a few times. CDR3 in amino acids: CASSLNRASGNTGELFF. CDR3 sequence (DNA): TGTGCCAGCAGTTTAAACAGGGCGAGTGGAAACACCGGGGAGCTGTTTTTT. The J gene is TRBJ2-2, the V gene TRBV12-3 or TRBV12-4; D possibly corresponds to TRBD1 (6 bases). V lost 2 bases and J lost 2, with 15 bases in between. The CDR3 totals 17 residues.

This clonotype was detected only a few times. The gene calls are TRBV18 and TRBJ2-4, with 8 bases fitting TRBD2. CDR3 size: 20 residues. V shed 3 bases, J shed 3 bases, and the junction held 19 bases outside the gene matches. The germline V gene encodes CDR1 KGHSH and CDR2 LQKENI. DNA of the CDR3: TGTGCCAGCTCACCGATGTACGGCTCTGTCGGGAGCGGGGGCAAAAACATTCAGTACTTC. This codes for CASSPMYGSVGSGGKNIQYF.

The table lists this clonotype with many counts. DNA for the CDR3: TGTGCCAGCAGTTTAATCGGGAGCCGGGGGGCGATCGACGAGCAGTACTTC. This sequence encodes CASSLIGSRGAIDEQYF. This chain links TRBV27 with TRBJ2-7, with D maybe TRBD2 (7 bases). Trimming cost V 2 bases and J 5 bases, with 22 bases left between them. Germline V gives CDR1 MNHEY, CDR2 SMNVEV (reference sequence). This CDR3 is built from 17 residues.

This clonotype was seen a few times. This sequence may be a read error, since a much larger clone differs from it by one base. Given the absence of the conserved phenylalanine or tryptophan at the CDR3 end, a read error is likely. The genes are TRBV2 and TRBJ1-6; no definite D call. V was trimmed by 6 bases and J by 7 bases, leaving 13 bases between them. Germline CDR1 is SNHLY and CDR2 is FYNNEI. The CDR3 contains 14 residues. The CDR3 DNA follows: TGTGCCAGCAGGGGCGCGGGCGGGAATTCACCCCTCCACCTT. Translation: CASRGAGGNSPLHL.

This clonotype was counted a few times. The genes are TRBV24-1 and TRBJ2-7; the D gene is possibly TRBD1 (6 bases). With 2 bases removed from V and 4 bases from J, the gap between germline ends came to 8 bases. This CDR3 is 13 amino acids long. Germline V CDR1 and CDR2: KGHDR, SFDVKD. CDR3 in amino acids: CATSDSDRYEQYF. CDR3 nucleotides: TGTGCCACCAGTGATTCGGACAGATACGAGCAGTACTTC.

The gene calls are TRBV20-1 and TRBJ2-3; D call uncertain. Germline lookup yields CDR1 DFQATT and CDR2 SNEGSKA (reference sequence). CDR3 length equals 13 residues. V lost 0 bases to trimming and J lost 3 bases, with 7 bases between them. The CDR3 DNA reads TGCAGTGCTAGAGATCCGCAGACAGATACGCAGTATTTT. It is translated as CSARDPQTDTQYF.

V is TRBV20-1 and J is TRBJ1-4, with 7 bases aligning to TRBD1. The CDR3 extends over 13 amino acids. In germline, CDR1 is DFQATT, CDR2 SNEGSKA (reference sequence). V was pared by 7 bases and J by 6 bases, with 8 bases of the junction left unmatched. The CDR3 sequence: CSGRGTADEKLFF. The CDR3, as DNA: TGCAGTGGGCGCGGGACAGCTGATGAAAAACTGTTTTTT.

This clonotype has ten or more counts. The CDR3 nucleotides are TGTGCCAGCGGAGTTGGGGGCCCTGAAAAACTGTTTTTT. Its translation: CASGVGGPEKLFF. The V gene is TRBV6-1, the J gene TRBJ1-4; tentatively, D is TRBD1 (6 bases). Germline V gene data show CDR1 as MNHNS and CDR2 as SASEGT. CDR3 length: 13 residues. Trimming removed 8 bases from V and 7 bases from J, with 14 bases in between.

This clonotype appeared many times. This chain uses TRBV28 with TRBJ1-6; D is uncertain. V was shortened by 6 bases and J by 1 base, with 7 bases between the two germline ends. The length of the CDR3 is 14 residues. The germline V gene has CDR1 MDHEN and CDR2 SYDVKM. In DNA form, the CDR3 reads TGTGCCAGCAGAAAAGTGTCCTATAATTCACCCCTCCACTTT. Its protein is CASRKVSYNSPLHF.

The rearrangement links TRBV10-3 to TRBJ1-1, with unresolved D. In germline, CDR1 is ENHRY, CDR2 SYGVKD. V lost 4 bases, J lost 4 bases, and 10 bases lay in between. The CDR3 consists of 13 residues. The CDR3 region has the DNA TGTGCCATCAGTGCCCAAGTTGGCACTGAAGCTTTCTTT. This encodes CAISAQVGTEAFF.

J is TRBJ2-7 and V is TRBV7-2, with 8 nucleotides matching TRBD2. This CDR3 has 14 residues. V dropped 3 bases and J dropped 4; count of bases not matched to a gene: 5. Looked up from germline, CDR1 is SGHTA and CDR2 is FQGNSA. The CDR3, as DNA: TGTGCCAGCAGCTTCCCGGGGGGGGTTTACGAGCAGTACTTC. It codes for CASSFPGGVYEQYF.

The chain carries TRBV7-3 and TRBJ2-5; TRBD2 matches 7 bases. V gave up 5 bases and J gave up 3 bases; unmatched junction bases: 12. Germline V gives CDR1 SGHTA, CDR2 FQGTGA. This CDR3 spans 16 amino acids. CDR3 bases: TGTGCCAGCAGCCCGAATACCCGGGACTACGAAGAGACCCAGTACTTC. As protein: CASSPNTRDYEETQYF.

This chain links TRBV28 with TRBJ1-2; TRBD1 agrees at 7 bases. The V segment lost 6 bases and the J segment 4 bases; nucleotides outside the gene matches: 5. The CDR3 length is 13 residues. CDR1 and CDR2 from the germline V gene are MDHEN and SYDVKM. The CDR3 here is CASSFGQAYGYTF. Written as DNA, the CDR3 is TGTGCCAGCAGCTTCGGACAGGCCTATGGCTACACCTTC.

Only a few counts were recorded for this clonotype. The V and J genes are TRBV20-1 and TRBJ2-4; 10 positions agree with TRBD1. Germline assignment: CDR1 DFQATT and CDR2 SNEGSKA (reference sequence). This CDR3 has 17 amino acids. Germline trimming cut 2 bases from V and 1 base from J; bases unmatched to any gene: 8. The CDR3 loop is CSARPAGQGLAKNIQYF. Written as DNA, the CDR3 is TGCAGTGCTAGACCAGCGGGACAGGGGTTGGCCAAAAACATTCAGTACTTC.

About this clonotype: This sequence may be a read error, since a much larger clone differs from it by one base. The chain links TRBV30 to TRBJ1-1; the D gene is possibly TRBD1 (6 bases). Germline CDR1 is GTSNPN and CDR2 is SVGIG (reference sequence). This CDR3 region has 13 residues. Between the trimmed V and J ends, which lost 7 bases and 4 bases, there was a span of 16 bases. The CDR3 loop reads CASSFKGGTEAFF. The DNA for the CDR3 is TGTGCCTCGTCTTTCAAGGGGGGCACTGAAGCTTTCTTT.

The chain employs TRBV12-3 or TRBV12-4 and TRBJ1-1; 10 nucleotides match TRBD1. The CDR3 totals 13 residues. V was pared by 6 bases and J by 4 bases, with 2 bases of the junction left unmatched. CDR3 amino acids: CASRRQGATEAFF. The CDR3 bases are TGTGCCAGCAGACGACAGGGGGCCACTGAAGCTTTCTTT.

This clonotype was seen a handful of times. The rearrangement links TRBV7-2 to TRBJ1-5; D remains ambiguous. The CDR3 runs to 13 residues. Looked up from germline, CDR1 is SGHTA and CDR2 is FQGNSA. With 3 bases removed from V and 6 bases from J, the gap between germline ends came to 9 bases. This chain's CDR3 is CASSFVRVQPQHF. DNA of the CDR3: TGTGCCAGCAGCTTTGTTCGTGTTCAGCCCCAGCATTTT.

The V and J genes are TRBV27 and TRBJ2-7; 10 bases agree with TRBD1. The CDR3 sequence is 13 residues long. V gave up 6 bases and J gave up 4 bases; unmatched junction bases: 3. In germline, CDR1 is MNHEY, CDR2 SMNVEV (reference sequence). The DNA for the CDR3 is TGTGCCAGCAGGGGACAGGGGATGTACGAGCAGTACTTC. It specifies CASRGQGMYEQYF.

Many counts were recorded for this clonotype. V and J are TRBV6-1 and TRBJ2-7, with TRBD1 matching 7 bases. V dropped 6 bases and J dropped 6; count of bases not matched to a gene: 5. CDR3 length: 12 amino acids. The germline V gene has CDR1 MNHNS and CDR2 SASEGT. The CDR3 DNA follows: TGTGCCAGCAGGACGACAGGGCGCGAGCAGTACTTC. Translated, it gives CASRTTGREQYF.

This clonotype was found many times. This chain connects TRBV20-1 to TRBJ2-5, with a tentative D call TRBD2 (6 bases). Germline lookup yields CDR1 DFQATT and CDR2 SNEGSKA (reference sequence). The CDR3 covers 17 residues. V was clipped by 0 bases and J by 3 bases, with 20 bases between them. The CDR3 loop reads CSARDLLGGSSKETQYF. Here the CDR3 DNA reads TGCAGTGCTAGAGATCTATTAGGAGGGAGCAGTAAAGAGACCCAGTACTTC.